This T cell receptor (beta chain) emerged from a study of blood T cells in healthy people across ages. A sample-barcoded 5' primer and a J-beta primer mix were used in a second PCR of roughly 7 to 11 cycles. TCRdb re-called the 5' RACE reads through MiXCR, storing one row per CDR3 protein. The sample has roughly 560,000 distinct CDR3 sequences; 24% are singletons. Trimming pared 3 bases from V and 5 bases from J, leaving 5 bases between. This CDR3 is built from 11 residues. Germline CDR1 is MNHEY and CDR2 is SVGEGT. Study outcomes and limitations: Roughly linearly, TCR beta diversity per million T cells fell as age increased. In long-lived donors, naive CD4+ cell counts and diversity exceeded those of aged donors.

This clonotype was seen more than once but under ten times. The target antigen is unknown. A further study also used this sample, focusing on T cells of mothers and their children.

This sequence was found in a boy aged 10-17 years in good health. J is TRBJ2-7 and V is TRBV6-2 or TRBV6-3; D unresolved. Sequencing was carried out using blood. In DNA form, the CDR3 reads TGTGCCAGCAGTTATAACGACGAGCAGTACTTC. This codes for CASSYNDEQYF.